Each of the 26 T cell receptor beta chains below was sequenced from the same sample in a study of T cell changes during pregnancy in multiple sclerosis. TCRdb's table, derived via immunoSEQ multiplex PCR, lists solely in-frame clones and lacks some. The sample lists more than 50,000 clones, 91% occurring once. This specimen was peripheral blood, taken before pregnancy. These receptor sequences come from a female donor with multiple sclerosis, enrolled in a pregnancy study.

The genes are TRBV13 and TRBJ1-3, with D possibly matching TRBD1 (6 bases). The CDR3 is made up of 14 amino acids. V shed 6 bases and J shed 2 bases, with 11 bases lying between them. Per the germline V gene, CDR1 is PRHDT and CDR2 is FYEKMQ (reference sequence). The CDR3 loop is CASREQGTGNTIYF. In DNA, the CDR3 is TGTGCCAGCAGGGAGCAGGGGACTGGAAACACCATATATTTT.

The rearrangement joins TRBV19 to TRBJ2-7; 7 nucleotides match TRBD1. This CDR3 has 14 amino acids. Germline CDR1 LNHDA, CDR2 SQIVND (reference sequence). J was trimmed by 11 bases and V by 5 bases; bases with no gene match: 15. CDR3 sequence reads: CASSSRLQQTGEYF. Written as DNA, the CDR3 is TGTGCCAGTAGTTCCCGATTGCAGCAAACAGGGGAGTACTTC.

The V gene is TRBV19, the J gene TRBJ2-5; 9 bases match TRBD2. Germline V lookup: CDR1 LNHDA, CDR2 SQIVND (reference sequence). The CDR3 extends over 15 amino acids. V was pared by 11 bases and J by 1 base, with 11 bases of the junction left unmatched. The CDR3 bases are TGTGCCTCTAAAGGGCTAGCGGGGCCCCAAGAGACCCAGTACTTC. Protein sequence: CASKGLAGPQETQYF.

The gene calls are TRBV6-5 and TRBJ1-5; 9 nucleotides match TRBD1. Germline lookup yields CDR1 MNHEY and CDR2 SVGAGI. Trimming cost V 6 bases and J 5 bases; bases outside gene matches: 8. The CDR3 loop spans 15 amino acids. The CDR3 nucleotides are TGTGCCAGCAGGCCACAGGGGGCGCGGGATCAGCCCCAGCATTTT. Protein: CASRPQGARDQPQHF.

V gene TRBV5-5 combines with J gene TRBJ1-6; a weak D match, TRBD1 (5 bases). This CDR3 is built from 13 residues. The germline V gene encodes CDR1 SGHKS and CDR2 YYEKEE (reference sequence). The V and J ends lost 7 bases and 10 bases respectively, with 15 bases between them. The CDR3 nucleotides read TGTGCCAGCGGGAAGGGGAAAGGGTCACCCCTCCACTTT. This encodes CASGKGKGSPLHF.

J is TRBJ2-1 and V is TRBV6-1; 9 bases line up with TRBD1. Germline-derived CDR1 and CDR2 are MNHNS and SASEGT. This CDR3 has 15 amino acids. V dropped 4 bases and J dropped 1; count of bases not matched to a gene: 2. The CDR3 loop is CASSGGTGSYNEQFF. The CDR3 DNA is TGTGCCAGCAGTGGCGGGACAGGGTCCTACAATGAGCAGTTCTTC.

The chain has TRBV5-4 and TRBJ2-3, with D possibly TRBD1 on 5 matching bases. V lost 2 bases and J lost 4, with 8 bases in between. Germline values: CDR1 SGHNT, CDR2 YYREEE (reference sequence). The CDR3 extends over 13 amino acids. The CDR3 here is CASSFTTADTQYF. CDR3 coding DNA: TGTGCCAGCAGCTTTACGACAGCAGATACGCAGTATTTT.

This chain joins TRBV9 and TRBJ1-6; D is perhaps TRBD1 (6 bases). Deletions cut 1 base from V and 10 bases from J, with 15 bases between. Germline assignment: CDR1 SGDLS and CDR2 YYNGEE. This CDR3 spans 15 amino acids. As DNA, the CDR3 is TGTGCCAGCAGCGTAACTGGGCAGGGGAACTCACCCCTCCACTTT. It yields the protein CASSVTGQGNSPLHF. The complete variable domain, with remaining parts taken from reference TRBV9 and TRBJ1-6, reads DSGVTQTPKHLITATGQRVTLRCSPRSGDLSVYWYQQSLDQGLQFLIQYYNGEERAKGNILERFSAQQFPDLHSELNLSSLELGDSALYFCASSVTGQGNSPLHFGNGTRLTVT.

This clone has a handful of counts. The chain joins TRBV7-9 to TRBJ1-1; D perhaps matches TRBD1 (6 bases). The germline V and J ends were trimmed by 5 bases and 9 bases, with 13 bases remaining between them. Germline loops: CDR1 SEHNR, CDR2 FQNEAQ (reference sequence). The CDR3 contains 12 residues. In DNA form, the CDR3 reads TGTGCCAGCAGCCAGGACAGTAGTAAAGCTTTCTTT. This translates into CASSQDSSKAFF.

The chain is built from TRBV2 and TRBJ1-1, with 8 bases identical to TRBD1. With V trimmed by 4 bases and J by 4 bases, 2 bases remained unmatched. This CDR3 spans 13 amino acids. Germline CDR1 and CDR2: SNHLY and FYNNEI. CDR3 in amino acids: CASSAQGVTEAFF. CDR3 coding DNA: TGTGCCAGCAGTGCACAGGGGGTCACTGAAGCTTTCTTT.

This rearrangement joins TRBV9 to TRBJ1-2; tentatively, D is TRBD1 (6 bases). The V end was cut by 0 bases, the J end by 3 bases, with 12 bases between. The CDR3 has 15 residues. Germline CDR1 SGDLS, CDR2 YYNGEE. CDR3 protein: CASSVAQGFDYGYTF. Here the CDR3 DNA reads TGTGCCAGCAGCGTAGCCCAGGGGTTCGACTATGGCTACACCTTC.

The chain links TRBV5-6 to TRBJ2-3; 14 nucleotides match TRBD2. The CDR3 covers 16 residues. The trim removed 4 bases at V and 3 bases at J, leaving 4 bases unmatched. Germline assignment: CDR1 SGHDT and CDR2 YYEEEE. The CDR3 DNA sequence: TGTGCCAGCAGCCGGGGACTAGCGGGGGTAACAGATACGCAGTATTTT. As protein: CASSRGLAGVTDTQYF.

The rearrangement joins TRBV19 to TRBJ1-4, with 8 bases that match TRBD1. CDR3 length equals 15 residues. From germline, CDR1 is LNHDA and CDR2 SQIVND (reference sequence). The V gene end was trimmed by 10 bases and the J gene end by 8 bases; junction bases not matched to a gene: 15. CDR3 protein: CATMGQDPEPEKLFF. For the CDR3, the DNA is TGTGCCACCATGGGACAGGACCCAGAACCCGAAAAACTGTTTTTT. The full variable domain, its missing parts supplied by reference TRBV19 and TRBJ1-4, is DGGITQSPKYLFRKEGQNVTLSCEQNLNHDAMYWYRQDPGQGLRLIYYSQIVNDFQKGDIAEGYSVSREKKESFPLTVTSAQKNPTAFYLCATMGQDPEPEKLFFGSGTQLSVL.

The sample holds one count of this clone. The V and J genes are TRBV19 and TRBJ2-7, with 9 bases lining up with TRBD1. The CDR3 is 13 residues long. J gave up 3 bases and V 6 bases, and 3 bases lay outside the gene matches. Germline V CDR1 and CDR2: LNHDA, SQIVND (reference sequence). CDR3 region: CASRGTGIYEQYF. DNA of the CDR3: TGTGCCAGTAGGGGGACAGGGATCTACGAGCAGTACTTC.

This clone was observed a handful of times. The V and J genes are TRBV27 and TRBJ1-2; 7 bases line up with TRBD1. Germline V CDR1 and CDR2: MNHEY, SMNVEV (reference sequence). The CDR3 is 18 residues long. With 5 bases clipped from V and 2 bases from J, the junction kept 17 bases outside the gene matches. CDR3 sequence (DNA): TGTGCCAGCAGTGCGAAATGGGACAGCCAGAGGGGCAACTATGGCTACACCTTC. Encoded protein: CASSAKWDSQRGNYGYTF.

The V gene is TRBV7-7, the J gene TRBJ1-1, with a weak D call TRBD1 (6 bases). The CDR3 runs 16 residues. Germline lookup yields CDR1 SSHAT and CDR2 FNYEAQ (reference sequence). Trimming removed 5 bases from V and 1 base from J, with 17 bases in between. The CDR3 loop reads CASSPLPGAPNTEAFF. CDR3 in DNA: TGTGCCAGCAGCCCTTTACCAGGGGCACCGAACACTGAAGCTTTCTTT.

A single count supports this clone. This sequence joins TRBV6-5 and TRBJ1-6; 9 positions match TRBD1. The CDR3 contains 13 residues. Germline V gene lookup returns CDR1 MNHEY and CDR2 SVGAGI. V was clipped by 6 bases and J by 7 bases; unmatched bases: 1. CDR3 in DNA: TGTGCCAGCAGAGACAGGGGGAATTCACCCCTCCACTTT. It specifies CASRDRGNSPLHF.

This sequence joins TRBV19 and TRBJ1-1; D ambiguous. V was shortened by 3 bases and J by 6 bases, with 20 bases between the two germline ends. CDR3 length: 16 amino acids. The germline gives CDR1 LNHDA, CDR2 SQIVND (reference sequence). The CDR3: CASSIRTAAGIAEAFF. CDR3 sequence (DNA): TGTGCCAGTAGTATTAGGACGGCCGCCGGGATCGCTGAAGCTTTCTTT. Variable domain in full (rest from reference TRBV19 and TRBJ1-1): DGGITQSPKYLFRKEGQNVTLSCEQNLNHDAMYWYRQDPGQGLRLIYYSQIVNDFQKGDIAEGYSVSREKKESFPLTVTSAQKNPTAFYLCASSIRTAAGIAEAFFGQGTRLTVV.

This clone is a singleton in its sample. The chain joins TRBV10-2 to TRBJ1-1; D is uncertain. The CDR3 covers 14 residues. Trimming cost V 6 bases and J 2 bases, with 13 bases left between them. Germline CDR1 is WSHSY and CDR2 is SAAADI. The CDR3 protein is CASRDLTANTEAFF. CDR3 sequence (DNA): TGCGCCAGCAGAGACTTGACGGCCAACACTGAAGCTTTCTTT.

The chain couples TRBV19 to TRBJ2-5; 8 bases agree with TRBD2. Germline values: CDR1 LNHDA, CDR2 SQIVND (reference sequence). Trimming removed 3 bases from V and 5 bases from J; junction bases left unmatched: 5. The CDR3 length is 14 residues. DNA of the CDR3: TGTGCCAGTAGTATTTCGGGGGGGTCGGAGACCCAGTACTTC. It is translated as CASSISGGSETQYF.

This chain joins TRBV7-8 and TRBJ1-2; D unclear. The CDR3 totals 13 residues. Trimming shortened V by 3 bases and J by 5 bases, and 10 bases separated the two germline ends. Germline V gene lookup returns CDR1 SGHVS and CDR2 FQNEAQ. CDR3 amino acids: CASSFGERYGYTF. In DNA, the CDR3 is TGTGCCAGCAGCTTCGGGGAGAGGTATGGCTACACCTTC.

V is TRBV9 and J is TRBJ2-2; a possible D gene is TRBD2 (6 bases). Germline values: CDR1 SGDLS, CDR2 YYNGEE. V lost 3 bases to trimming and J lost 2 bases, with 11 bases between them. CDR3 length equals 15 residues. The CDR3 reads CASSGRDSNTGELFF. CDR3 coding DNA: TGTGCCAGCAGCGGCCGGGACTCAAACACCGGGGAGCTGTTTTTT.

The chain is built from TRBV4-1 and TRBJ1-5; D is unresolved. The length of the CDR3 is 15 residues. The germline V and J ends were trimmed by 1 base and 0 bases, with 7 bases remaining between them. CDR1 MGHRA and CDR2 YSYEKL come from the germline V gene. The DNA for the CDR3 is TGCGCCAGCAGCCAAGGAGCCTATAGCAATCAGCCCCAGCATTTT. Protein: CASSQGAYSNQPQHF.

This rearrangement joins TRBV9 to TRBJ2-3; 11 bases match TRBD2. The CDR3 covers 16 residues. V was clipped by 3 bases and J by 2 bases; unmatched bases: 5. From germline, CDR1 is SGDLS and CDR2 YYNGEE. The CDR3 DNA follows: TGTGCCAGCAGCGCTAGCGGGGGGTTCCTCACAGATACGCAGTATTTT. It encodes CASSASGGFLTDTQYF. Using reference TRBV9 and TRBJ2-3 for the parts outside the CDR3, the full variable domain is DSGVTQTPKHLITATGQRVTLRCSPRSGDLSVYWYQQSLDQGLQFLIQYYNGEERAKGNILERFSAQQFPDLHSELNLSSLELGDSALYFCASSASGGFLTDTQYFGPGTRLTVL.

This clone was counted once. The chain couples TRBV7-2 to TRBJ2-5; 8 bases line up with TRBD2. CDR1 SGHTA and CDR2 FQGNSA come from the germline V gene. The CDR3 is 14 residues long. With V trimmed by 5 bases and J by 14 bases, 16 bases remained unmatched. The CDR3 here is CASSPSWSSGANYF. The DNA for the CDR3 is TGTGCCAGCAGCCCCTCGTGGAGTAGCGGGGCAAACTACTTC.

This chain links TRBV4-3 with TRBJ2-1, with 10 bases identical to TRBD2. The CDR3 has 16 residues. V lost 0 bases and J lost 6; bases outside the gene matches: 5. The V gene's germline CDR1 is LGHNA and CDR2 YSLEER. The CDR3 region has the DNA TGCGCCAGCAGCCAAGAGATAGCGGGGGGTAGCAATGAGCAGTTCTTC. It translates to CASSQEIAGGSNEQFF.